This T cell receptor (beta chain) was sequenced during a study of cytomegalovirus exposure and HLA in healthy donors. Whole-study context: Earlier, some 180 million T cells were analyzed, and some 120 million unique TCR beta sequences were found among them.

Remarks on this clone: The antigen remains undetermined.

In the PCR, 60 Vbeta and 13 Jbeta primers were used. TCRdb's copy holds only in-frame clones and misses some; the assay was immunoSEQ multiplex PCR. The table lists 120,000 or so clones, over 60% of them singletons, with about 2% in the top ten. The V end was cut by 3 bases, the J end by 6 bases, with 11 bases between. This CDR3 contains 13 residues. CDR1 LGHNT and CDR2 FRNRAP come from the germline V gene. Study results and limitations: Most TCR sequences showed up rarely, but some public TCRs showed up in many donors. Diagnosis of cytomegalovirus status made by the classifier reportedly showed high specificity and sensitivity.

The clonotype originates from a young man in good health and CMV-seronegative. Sequenced sample: PBMCs. This sequence joins TRBV12-5 and TRBJ2-5; D might be TRBD1 (6 bases). The chain's CDR3 is CASGFGQGQTQYF. The CDR3 DNA reads TGTGCTAGTGGTTTTGGGCAGGGGCAGACCCAGTACTTC.